The following is a T cell receptor beta chain sequence with its context. Its antigen is still unknown. These data come from a study of shared clonotypes between healthy human individuals. Study-wide findings and caveats: Memory subsets generally showed lower estimated richness than naive subsets. Against clonotypes common to all four donors, non-shared ones had lower generation probabilities.

Generated by immunoSEQ multiplex PCR, the TCRdb table keeps only in-frame clones and is missing some. The sample records under 2,500,000 clones, approximately 94% being singletons. The ends lost 1 base at V and 4 bases at J; junction bases unmatched: 4. Looked up from germline, CDR1 is SGDLS and CDR2 is YYNGEE. The length of the CDR3 is 16 residues. This clonotype was sampled from a man younger than 35 in good health. This chain uses TRBV9 with TRBJ1-5; 11 bases match TRBD1. Sequences were obtained from naive CD4+ T cells sorted from blood. Regarding subset: CD45RA+ positively selected. The CDR3 coding sequence is TGTGCCAGCAGCGTAACCGGGACAGGGGGTAATCAGCCCCAGCATTTT. Its translation: CASSVTGTGGNQPQHF.